One sample yielded the 18 T cell receptor beta chains listed below, sequenced in a study of blood T cell repertoires in COVID-19. Method: immunoSEQ multiplex PCR; TCRdb's copy keeps in-frame clones and lacks some. This sample carries fewer than 250,000 clones, 83% of them seen once, and the ten largest clones take 2% to 3%. Material: peripheral blood. The receptors stem from a woman aged 40 to 50 with active or convalescent COVID-19.

V is TRBV5-1 and J is TRBJ2-5; weak D call: TRBD1 (6 bases). This CDR3 comprises 14 residues. Per germline, CDR1 SGHRS and CDR2 YFSETQ. V gave up 3 bases and J gave up 0 bases, with 9 bases separating them. Written as DNA, the CDR3 is TGCGCCAGCAGCTCCACAGGGTACCAAGAGACCCAGTACTTC. This sequence encodes CASSSTGYQETQYF.

This chain joins TRBV7-8 and TRBJ1-5; D possibly corresponds to TRBD1 (6 bases). The germline V and J ends were trimmed by 1 base and 0 bases, with 16 bases remaining between them. Germline values: CDR1 SGHVS, CDR2 FQNEAQ. This CDR3 has 18 residues. The CDR3: CASSLGSDRLYSNQPQHF. The CDR3 nucleotides are TGTGCCAGCAGCTTAGGGTCGGACAGACTTTATAGCAATCAGCCCCAGCATTTT.

This clone came up a few times. The chain employs TRBV11-3 and TRBJ2-5; weak D call: TRBD2 (5 bases). This CDR3 is 15 amino acids long. Germline loops: CDR1 SGHNT, CDR2 YENEEA. V was clipped by 1 base and J by 5 bases, with 14 bases between them. The CDR3 reads CASSLVSASRETQYF. The CDR3 DNA reads as TGTGCCAGCAGCTTAGTCTCGGCTAGCCGGGAGACCCAGTACTTC.

The V and J genes are TRBV4-2 and TRBJ2-1; tentative D call: TRBD1 (6 bases). CDR1 and CDR2 from the germline V gene are LGHNA and YNFKEQ. This CDR3 comprises 16 residues. Trimming removed 0 bases from V and 2 bases from J, with 11 bases in between. The CDR3 region is CASSQEAGETYNEQFF. The CDR3 bases are TGTGCCAGCAGCCAAGAGGCAGGGGAAACCTACAATGAGCAGTTCTTC.

This clone appeared once. The CDR3 coding sequence is TGCGCCAGCAGCTTCCAGTGGACAGCAACCTACGAGCAGTACTTC. It translates to CASSFQWTATYEQYF. The gene calls are TRBV5-1 and TRBJ2-7; a possible D gene is TRBD1 (6 bases). Germline V gene data show CDR1 as SGHRS and CDR2 as YFSETQ. The CDR3 contains 15 residues. The V and J ends lost 2 bases and 2 bases respectively, with 14 bases between them.

The rearrangement joins TRBV7-2 to TRBJ2-7; 10 bases are a match to TRBD2. Trimming took 4 bases from V and 2 from J; bases not matched to a gene: 5. In germline, CDR1 is SGHTA, CDR2 FQGNSA. This CDR3 spans 15 amino acids. The CDR3 is CASSWLAGAAYEQYF. As DNA, the CDR3 is TGTGCCAGCAGCTGGCTAGCGGGGGCCGCCTACGAGCAGTACTTC.

This chain connects TRBV10-2 to TRBJ2-3; TRBD2 matches at 13 bases. J lost 4 bases, V lost 6 bases, and 13 bases had no gene match. CDR3 length equals 18 residues. Germline V gives CDR1 WSHSY, CDR2 SAAADI. The DNA of the CDR3 is TGCGCCAGCAGGTTCGGGACTAGCGGGATCGGGGCTTCAGATACGCAGTATTTT. This translates into CASRFGTSGIGASDTQYF.

The chain joins TRBV4-1 to TRBJ2-1; TRBD1 aligns across 8 bases. The germline CDR1 and CDR2 sequences are MGHRA and YSYEKL. This CDR3 has 18 amino acids. Trimming took 0 bases from V and 9 from J; bases not matched to a gene: 16. CDR3 DNA: TGCGCCAGCAGCCAAGATGTGAACGCCAGGGGGCCTTTGGGTGAGCAGTTCTTC. This sequence encodes CASSQDVNARGPLGEQFF.

This clone was seen more than once but under ten times. The rearrangement links TRBV7-2 to TRBJ1-2; no clear D. This CDR3 is built from 15 residues. V shed 8 bases and J shed 0 bases, with 16 bases lying between them. Per the germline V gene, CDR1 is SGHTA and CDR2 is FQGNSA. For the CDR3, the DNA is TGTGCCAGCTCTCGAGACCAAGGAGCTAACTATGGCTACACCTTC. Encoded protein: CASSRDQGANYGYTF.

The genes are TRBV5-1 and TRBJ2-2; no clear D gene. Trimming pared 2 bases from V and 6 bases from J, leaving 11 bases between. This CDR3 has 14 residues. From germline, CDR1 is SGHRS and CDR2 YFSETQ. The DNA of the CDR3 is TGCGCCAGCAGCTTAAACCGAGCCCCCGGGGAGCTGTTTTTT. Protein: CASSLNRAPGELFF.

The chain has TRBV29-1 and TRBJ1-1; 8 positions agree with TRBD1. This CDR3 has 15 amino acids. Germline V gene data show CDR1 as SQVTM and CDR2 as ANQGSEA. V shed 4 bases, J shed 4 bases, and the junction held 11 bases outside the gene matches. The CDR3 protein is CSVGWSRQGSTEAFF. CDR3 sequence (DNA): TGCAGCGTTGGATGGAGTAGACAGGGGAGCACTGAAGCTTTCTTT.

V and J are TRBV28 and TRBJ1-1; 9 nucleotides line up with TRBD1. This CDR3 region has 15 residues. Losses at the gene ends were 4 bases for V and 2 bases for J; bases not matched to a gene: 5. The germline V gene has CDR1 MDHEN and CDR2 SYDVKM. As DNA, the CDR3 is TGTGCCAGCAGTTCCCGACAGGGGGGCAACACTGAAGCTTTCTTT. It specifies CASSSRQGGNTEAFF. Filled out from reference TRBV28 and TRBJ1-1, the complete variable domain reads DVKVTQSSRYLVKRTGEKVFLECVQDMDHENMFWYRQDPGLGLRLIYFSYDVKMKEKGDIPEGYSVSREKKERFSLILESASTNQTSMYLCASSSRQGGNTEAFFGQGTRLTVV.

This chain links TRBV19 with TRBJ1-1; D is undetermined. Germline V gene lookup returns CDR1 LNHDA and CDR2 SQIVND (reference sequence). The CDR3 loop spans 12 amino acids. CDR3 loop: CAPIKGEGEAFF. The CDR3 coding sequence is TGTGCTCCGATCAAGGGAGAGGGCGAAGCTTTCTTT.

The genes are TRBV6-5 and TRBJ1-2; 7 bases fit TRBD1. Germline V gives CDR1 MNHEY, CDR2 SVGAGI. V trimming: 4 bases; J trimming: 4 bases; junction bases outside the gene matches: 3. The CDR3 runs to 13 residues. The DNA of the CDR3 is TGTGCCAGCAGTTTCGGGACAGCCTATGGCTACACCTTC. Protein: CASSFGTAYGYTF.

V and J are TRBV28 and TRBJ1-3; D is undetermined. This CDR3 spans 15 amino acids. The ends were cut back, 5 bases at V and 0 bases at J, with 11 bases in the middle. In germline, CDR1 is MDHEN, CDR2 SYDVKM. This CDR3 reads CASSPARSSGNTIYF. For the CDR3, the DNA is TGTGCCAGCAGTCCTGCCAGAAGCTCTGGAAACACCATATATTTT.

The CDR3 protein is CASSPILNSPLHF. Written as DNA, the CDR3 is TGTGCCAGCAGCCCCATACTGAATTCACCCCTCCACTTT. This chain links TRBV28 with TRBJ1-6; D gene ambiguous. Germline V gives CDR1 MDHEN, CDR2 SYDVKM. Trimming took off 6 bases at V and 7 bases at J, with 10 bases between the two ends. The CDR3 totals 13 residues.

V is TRBV7-9 and J is TRBJ1-3; D unclear. The CDR3 is 16 residues long. Germline-derived CDR1 and CDR2 are SEHNR and FQNEAQ (reference sequence). The ends were cut back, 5 bases at V and 0 bases at J, with 14 bases in the middle. Written as DNA, the CDR3 is TGTGCCAGCAGCCCCCATGGAGGGAGCTCTGGAAACACCATATATTTT. Its protein is CASSPHGGSSGNTIYF.

J is TRBJ1-1 and V is TRBV4-2; 7 nucleotides agree with TRBD1. The CDR3 has 15 amino acids. With V trimmed by 1 base and J by 4 bases, 6 bases remained unmatched. Germline V gene lookup returns CDR1 LGHNA and CDR2 YNFKEQ. The CDR3 bases are TGTGCCAGCAGCCAAGTAAGAGGGGACAGCACTGAAGCTTTCTTT. Protein product: CASSQVRGDSTEAFF.